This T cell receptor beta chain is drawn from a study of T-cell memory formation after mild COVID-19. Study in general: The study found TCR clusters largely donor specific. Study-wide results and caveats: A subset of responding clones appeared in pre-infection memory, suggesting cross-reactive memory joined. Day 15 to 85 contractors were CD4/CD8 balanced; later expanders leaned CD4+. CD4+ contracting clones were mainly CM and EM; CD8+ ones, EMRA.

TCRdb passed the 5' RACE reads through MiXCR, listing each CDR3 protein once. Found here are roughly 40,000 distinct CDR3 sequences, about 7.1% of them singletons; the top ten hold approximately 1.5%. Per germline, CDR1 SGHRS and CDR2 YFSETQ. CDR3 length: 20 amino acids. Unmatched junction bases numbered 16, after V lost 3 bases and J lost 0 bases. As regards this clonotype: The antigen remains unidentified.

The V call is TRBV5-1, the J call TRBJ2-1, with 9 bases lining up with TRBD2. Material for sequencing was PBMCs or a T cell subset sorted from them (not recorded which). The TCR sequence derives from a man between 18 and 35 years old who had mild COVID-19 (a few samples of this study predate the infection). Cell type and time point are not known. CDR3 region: CASSSRGRGGGKSSYNEQFF. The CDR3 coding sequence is TGCGCCAGCAGCTCCCGGGGACGCGGGGGGGGAAAAAGCTCCTACAATGAGCAGTTCTTC.